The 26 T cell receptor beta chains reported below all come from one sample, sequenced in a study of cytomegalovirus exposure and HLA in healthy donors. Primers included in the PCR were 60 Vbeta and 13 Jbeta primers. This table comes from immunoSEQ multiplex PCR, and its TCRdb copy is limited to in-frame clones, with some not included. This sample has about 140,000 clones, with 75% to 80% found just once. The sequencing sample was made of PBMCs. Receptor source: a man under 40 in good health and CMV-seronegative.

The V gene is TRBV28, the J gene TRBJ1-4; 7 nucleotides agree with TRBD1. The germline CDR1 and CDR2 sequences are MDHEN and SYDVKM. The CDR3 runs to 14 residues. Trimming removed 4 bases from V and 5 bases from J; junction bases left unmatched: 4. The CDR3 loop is CASSSGQINEKLFF. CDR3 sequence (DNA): TGTGCCAGCAGTTCGGGACAGATAAATGAAAAACTGTTTTTT.

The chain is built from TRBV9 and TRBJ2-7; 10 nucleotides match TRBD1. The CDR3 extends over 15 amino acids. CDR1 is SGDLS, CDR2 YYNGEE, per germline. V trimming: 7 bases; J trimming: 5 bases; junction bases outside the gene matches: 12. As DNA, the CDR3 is TGTGCCAGCTCGCGCGAGGGGACAGGGGTAAACGAGCAGTACTTC. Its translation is CASSREGTGVNEQYF.

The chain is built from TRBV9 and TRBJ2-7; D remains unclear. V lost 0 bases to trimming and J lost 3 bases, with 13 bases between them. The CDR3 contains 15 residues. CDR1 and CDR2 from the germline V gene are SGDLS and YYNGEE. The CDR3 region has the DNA TGTGCCAGCAGCGTAGTTGCGCAGCGAAACTACGAGCAGTACTTC. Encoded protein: CASSVVAQRNYEQYF.

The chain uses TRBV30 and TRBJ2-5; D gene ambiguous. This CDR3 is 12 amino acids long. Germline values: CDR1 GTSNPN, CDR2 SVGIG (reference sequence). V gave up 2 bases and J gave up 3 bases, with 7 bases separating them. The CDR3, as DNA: TGTGCCTGGAGTAGAGGAGAAGAGACCCAGTACTTC. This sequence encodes CAWSRGEETQYF.

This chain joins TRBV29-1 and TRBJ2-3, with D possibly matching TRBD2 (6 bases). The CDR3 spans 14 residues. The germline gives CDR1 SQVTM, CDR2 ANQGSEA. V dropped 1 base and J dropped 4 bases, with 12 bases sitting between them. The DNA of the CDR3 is TGCAGCGTTGAAGCCCCTGGGGGGTCAGATACGCAGTATTTT. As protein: CSVEAPGGSDTQYF.

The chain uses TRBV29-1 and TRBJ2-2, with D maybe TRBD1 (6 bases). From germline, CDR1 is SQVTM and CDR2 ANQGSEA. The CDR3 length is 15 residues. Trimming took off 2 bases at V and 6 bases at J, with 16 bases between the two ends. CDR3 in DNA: TGCAGCGTTGAACCCCGGGACAAGGCACCCGGGGAGCTGTTTTTT. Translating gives CSVEPRDKAPGELFF.

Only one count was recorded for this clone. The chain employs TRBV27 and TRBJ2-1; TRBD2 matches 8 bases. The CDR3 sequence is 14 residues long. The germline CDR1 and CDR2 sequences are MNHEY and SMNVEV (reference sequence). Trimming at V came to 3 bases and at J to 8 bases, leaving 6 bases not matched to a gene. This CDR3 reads CASSFGLALDEQFF. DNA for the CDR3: TGTGCCAGCAGTTTCGGACTAGCTTTGGATGAGCAGTTCTTC.

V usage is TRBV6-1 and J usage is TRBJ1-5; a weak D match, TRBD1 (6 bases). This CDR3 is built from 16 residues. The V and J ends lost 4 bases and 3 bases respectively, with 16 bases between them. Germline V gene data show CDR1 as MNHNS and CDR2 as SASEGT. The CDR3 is CASSGRPTGYNQPQHF. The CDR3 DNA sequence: TGTGCCAGCAGTGGCCGACCGACAGGCTACAATCAGCCCCAGCATTTT.

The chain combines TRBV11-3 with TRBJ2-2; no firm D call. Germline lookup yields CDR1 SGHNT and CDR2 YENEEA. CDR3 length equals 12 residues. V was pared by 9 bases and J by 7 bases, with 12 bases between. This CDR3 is CARGPEDGELFF. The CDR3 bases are TGTGCCAGAGGTCCAGAGGACGGGGAGCTGTTTTTT. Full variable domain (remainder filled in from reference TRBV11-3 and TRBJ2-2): EAGVVQSPRYKIIEKKQPVAFWCNPISGHNTLYWYLQNLGQGPELLIRYENEEAVDDSQLPKDRFSAERLKGVDSTLKIQPAELGDSAVYLCARGPEDGELFFGEGSRLTVL.

This CDR3 reads CASSLLRESYEQYF. Here the CDR3 DNA reads TGCGCCAGCAGCTTGTTAAGGGAGTCCTACGAGCAGTACTTC. The chain carries TRBV5-1 and TRBJ2-7; possible D gene TRBD2, 5 bases. The ends were cut back, 1 base at V and 1 base at J, with 9 bases in the middle. This CDR3 has 14 residues. Per the germline V gene, CDR1 is SGHRS and CDR2 is YFSETQ.

The CDR3 nucleotides read TGTGCCAGCAGCCCCCTCGGCGGGCTAGCGGGCGCCACAGATACGCAGTATTTT. Amino acids: CASSPLGGLAGATDTQYF. The chain recombines TRBV21-1 with TRBJ2-3; TRBD2, the table's D call, was not compared with the DNA. TRBV21-1 is shown as a pseudogene. The CDR3 has 18 residues.

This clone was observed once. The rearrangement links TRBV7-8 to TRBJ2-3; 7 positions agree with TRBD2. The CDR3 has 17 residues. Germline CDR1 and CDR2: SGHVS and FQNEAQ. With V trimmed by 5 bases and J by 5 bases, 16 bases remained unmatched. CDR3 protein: CASSPRGSLAAIDTQYF. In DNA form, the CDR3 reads TGTGCCAGCAGCCCCCGTGGGTCGCTAGCGGCCATAGATACGCAGTATTTT.

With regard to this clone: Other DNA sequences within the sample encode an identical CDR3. The CDR3 protein is CASSRLAGGPDTQYF. CDR3 sequence (DNA): TGTGCCAGTAGTAGACTAGCGGGAGGGCCAGATACGCAGTATTTT. The chain recombines TRBV19 with TRBJ2-3; 14 bases align to TRBD2. The V and J ends lost 4 bases and 4 bases, in that order; junction bases with no gene match: 1. Germline V gene lookup returns CDR1 LNHDA and CDR2 SQIVND (reference sequence). This CDR3 comprises 15 residues.

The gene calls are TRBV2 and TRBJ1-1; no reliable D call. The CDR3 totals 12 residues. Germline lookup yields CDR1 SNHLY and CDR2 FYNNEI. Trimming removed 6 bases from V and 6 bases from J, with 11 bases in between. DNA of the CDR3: TGTGCCAGCAGAGAGGGAATGGCTGAAGCTTTCTTT. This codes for CASREGMAEAFF.

CDR3 residues: CASSITDSLYEQYF. The CDR3 DNA reads as TGTGCCAGTAGTATAACCGACAGCCTTTACGAGCAGTACTTC. V usage is TRBV19 and J usage is TRBJ2-7, with D perhaps TRBD1 (5 bases). Germline CDR1 is LNHDA and CDR2 is SQIVND (reference sequence). The ends were cut back, 2 bases at V and 4 bases at J, with 12 bases in the middle. CDR3 length: 14 residues.

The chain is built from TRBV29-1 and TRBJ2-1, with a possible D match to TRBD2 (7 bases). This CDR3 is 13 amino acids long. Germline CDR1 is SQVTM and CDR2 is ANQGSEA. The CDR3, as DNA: TGCAGTCACAGGGAGGGCTTTTTGAATGAGCAGTTCTTC. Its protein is CSHREGFLNEQFF.

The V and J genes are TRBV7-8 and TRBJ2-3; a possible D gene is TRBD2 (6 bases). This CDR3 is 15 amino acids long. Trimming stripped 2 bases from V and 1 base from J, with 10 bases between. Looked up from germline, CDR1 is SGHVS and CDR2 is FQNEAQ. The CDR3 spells CASSLLARGTDTQYF. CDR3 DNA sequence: TGTGCCAGCAGCTTACTAGCGCGCGGCACAGATACGCAGTATTTT.

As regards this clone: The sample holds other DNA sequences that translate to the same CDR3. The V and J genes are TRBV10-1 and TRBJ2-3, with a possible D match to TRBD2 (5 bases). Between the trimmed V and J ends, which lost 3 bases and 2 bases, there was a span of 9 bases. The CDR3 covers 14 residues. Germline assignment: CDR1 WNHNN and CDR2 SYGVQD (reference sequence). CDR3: CASSDERFTDTQYF. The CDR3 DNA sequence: TGCGCCAGCAGTGATGAGCGGTTCACAGATACGCAGTATTTT.

As DNA, the CDR3 is TGTGCCAGCACTACCCTAGCGGGAGGGCCAGCAGATACGCAGTATTTT. Translation: CASTTLAGGPADTQYF. This chain connects TRBV6-6 to TRBJ2-3; TRBD2 matches 12 bases. This CDR3 has 16 amino acids. Per the germline V gene, CDR1 is MNHNY and CDR2 is SVGAGI (reference sequence). V lost 7 bases to trimming and J lost 4 bases; unmatched junction nucleotides: 9.

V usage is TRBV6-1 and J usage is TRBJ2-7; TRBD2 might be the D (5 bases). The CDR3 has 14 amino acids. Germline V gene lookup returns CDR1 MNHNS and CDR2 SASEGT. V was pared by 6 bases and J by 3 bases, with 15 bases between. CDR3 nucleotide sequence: TGTGCCAGCAGCCTGGACTGGAACCTCTACGAGCAGTACTTC. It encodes CASSLDWNLYEQYF.

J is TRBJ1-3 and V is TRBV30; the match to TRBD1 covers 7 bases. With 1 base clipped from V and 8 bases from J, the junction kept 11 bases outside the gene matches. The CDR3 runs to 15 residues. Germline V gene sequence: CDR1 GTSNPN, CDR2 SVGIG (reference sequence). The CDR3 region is CAWSGAGTASDTIYF. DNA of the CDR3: TGTGCCTGGAGTGGGGCCGGGACAGCCTCAGACACCATATATTTT.

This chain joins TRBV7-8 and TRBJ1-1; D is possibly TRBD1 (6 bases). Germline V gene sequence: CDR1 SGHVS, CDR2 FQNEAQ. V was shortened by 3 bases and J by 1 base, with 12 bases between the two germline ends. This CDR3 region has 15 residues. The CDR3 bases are TGTGCCAGCAGCTTCCCGGGACATAGGAACACTGAAGCTTTCTTT. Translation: CASSFPGHRNTEAFF.

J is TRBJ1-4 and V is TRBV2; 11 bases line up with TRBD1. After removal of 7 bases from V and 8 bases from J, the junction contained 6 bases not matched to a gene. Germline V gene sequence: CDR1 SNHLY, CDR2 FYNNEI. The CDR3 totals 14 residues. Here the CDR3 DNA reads TGTGCCAGCACCGCGGACAGGGGGCTCGAAAAACTGTTTTTT. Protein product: CASTADRGLEKLFF.

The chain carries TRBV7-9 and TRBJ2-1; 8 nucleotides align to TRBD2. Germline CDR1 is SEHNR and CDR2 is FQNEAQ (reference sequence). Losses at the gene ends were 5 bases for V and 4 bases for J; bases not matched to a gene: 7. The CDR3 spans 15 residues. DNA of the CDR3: TGTGCCAGCAGCCCCCAGCGGGGGACTTACAATGAGCAGTTCTTC. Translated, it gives CASSPQRGTYNEQFF.

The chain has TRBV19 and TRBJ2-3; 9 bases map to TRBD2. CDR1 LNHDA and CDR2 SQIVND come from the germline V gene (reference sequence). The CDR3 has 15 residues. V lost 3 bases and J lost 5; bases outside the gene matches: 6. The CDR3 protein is CASSMLSSGEDTQYF. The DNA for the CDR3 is TGTGCCAGTAGTATGCTTTCTAGCGGGGAAGATACGCAGTATTTT.

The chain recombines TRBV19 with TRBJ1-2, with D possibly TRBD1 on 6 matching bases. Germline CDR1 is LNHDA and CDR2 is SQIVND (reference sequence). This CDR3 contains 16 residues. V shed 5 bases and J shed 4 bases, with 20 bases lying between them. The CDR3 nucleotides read TGTGCCAGTAGTTCCTTTGAGACAGGAGTGATCTATGGCTACACCTTC. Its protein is CASSSFETGVIYGYTF.